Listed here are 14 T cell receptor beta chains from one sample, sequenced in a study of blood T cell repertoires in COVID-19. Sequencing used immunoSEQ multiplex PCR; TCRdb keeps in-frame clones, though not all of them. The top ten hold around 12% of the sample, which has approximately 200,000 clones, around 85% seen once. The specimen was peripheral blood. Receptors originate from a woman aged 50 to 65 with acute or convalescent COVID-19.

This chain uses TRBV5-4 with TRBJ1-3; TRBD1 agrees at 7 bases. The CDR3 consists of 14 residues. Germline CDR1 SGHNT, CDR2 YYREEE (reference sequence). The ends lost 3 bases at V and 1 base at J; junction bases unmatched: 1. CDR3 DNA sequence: TGTGCCAGCAGCTCGACAGGGTCTGGAAACACCATATATTTT. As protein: CASSSTGSGNTIYF. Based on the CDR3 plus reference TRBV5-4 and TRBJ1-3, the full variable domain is ETGVTQSPTHLIKTRGQQVTLRCSSQSGHNTVSWYQQALGQGPQFIFQYYREEENGRGNFPPRFSGLQFPNYSSELNVNALELDDSALYLCASSSTGSGNTIYFGEGSWLTVV.

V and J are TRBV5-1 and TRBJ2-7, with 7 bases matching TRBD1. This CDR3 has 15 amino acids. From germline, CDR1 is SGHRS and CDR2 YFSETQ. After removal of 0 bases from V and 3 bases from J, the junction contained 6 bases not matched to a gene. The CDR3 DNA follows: TGCGCCAGCAGCTTGGGGGGACAGTGCTACTACGAGCAGTACTTC. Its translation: CASSLGGQCYYEQYF. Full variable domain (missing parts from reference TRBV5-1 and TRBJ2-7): KAGVTQTPRYLIKTRGQQVTLSCSPISGHRSVSWYQQTPGQGLQFLFEYFSETQRNKGNFPGRFSGRQFSNSRSEMNVSTLELGDSALYLCASSLGGQCYYEQYFGPGTRLTVT.

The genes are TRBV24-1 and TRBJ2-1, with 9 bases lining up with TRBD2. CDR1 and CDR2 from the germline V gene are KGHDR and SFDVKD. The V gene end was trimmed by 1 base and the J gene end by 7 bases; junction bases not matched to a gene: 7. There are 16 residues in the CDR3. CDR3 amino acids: CATSDFGGRARNEQFF. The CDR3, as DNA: TGTGCCACCAGTGATTTCGGCGGGAGGGCCCGGAATGAGCAGTTCTTC.

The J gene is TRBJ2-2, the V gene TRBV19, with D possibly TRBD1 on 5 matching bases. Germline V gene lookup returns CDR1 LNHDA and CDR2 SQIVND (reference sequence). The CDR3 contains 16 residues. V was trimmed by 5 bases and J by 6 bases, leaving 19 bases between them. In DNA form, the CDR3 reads TGTGCCAGTAGTTCCCAGACAGCGATGTTCGCCGGGGAGCTGTTTTTT. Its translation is CASSSQTAMFAGELFF.

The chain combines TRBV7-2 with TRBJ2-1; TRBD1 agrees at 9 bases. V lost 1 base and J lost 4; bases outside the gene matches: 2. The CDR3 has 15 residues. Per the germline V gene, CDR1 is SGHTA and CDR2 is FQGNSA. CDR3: CASSLEGQGYNEQFF. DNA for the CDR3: TGTGCCAGCAGCTTAGAGGGACAGGGATACAATGAGCAGTTCTTC.

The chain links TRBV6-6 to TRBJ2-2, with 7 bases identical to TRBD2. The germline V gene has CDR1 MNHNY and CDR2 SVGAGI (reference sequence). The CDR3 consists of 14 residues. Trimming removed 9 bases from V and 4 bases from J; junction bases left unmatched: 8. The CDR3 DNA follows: TGTGCCAGTGGCGGGAGAAGGAGCACCGGGGAGCTGTTTTTT. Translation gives CASGGRRSTGELFF.

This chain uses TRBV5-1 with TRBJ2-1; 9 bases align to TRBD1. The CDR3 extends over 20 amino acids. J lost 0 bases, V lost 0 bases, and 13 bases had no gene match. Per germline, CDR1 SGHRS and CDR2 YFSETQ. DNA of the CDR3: TGCGCCAGCAGCTTGGGCTTGGGACAGGGAACTAAAAGCTCCTACAATGAGCAGTTCTTC. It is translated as CASSLGLGQGTKSSYNEQFF.

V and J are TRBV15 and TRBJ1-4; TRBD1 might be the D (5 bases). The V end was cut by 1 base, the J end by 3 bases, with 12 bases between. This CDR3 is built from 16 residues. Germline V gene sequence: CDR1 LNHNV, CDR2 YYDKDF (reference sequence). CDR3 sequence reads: CATSRVVGGANEKLFF. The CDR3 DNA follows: TGTGCCACCAGCAGAGTGGTGGGGGGAGCTAATGAAAAACTGTTTTTT. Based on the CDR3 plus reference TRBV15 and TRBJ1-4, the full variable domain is DAMVIQNPRYQVTQFGKPVTLSCSQTLNHNVMYWYQQKSSQAPKLLFHYYDKDFNNEADTPDNFQSRRPNTSFCFLDIRSPGLGDTAMYLCATSRVVGGANEKLFFGSGTQLSVL.

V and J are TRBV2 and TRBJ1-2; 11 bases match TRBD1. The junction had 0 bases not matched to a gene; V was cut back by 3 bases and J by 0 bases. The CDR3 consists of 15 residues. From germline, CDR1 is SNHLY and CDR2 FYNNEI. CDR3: CASSEDRGPNYGYTF. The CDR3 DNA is TGTGCCAGCAGTGAGGACAGGGGGCCTAACTATGGCTACACCTTC.

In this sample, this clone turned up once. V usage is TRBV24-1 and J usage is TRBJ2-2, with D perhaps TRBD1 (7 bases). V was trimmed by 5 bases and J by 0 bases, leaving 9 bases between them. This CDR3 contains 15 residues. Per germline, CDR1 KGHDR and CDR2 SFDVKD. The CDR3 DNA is TGTGCCACCAGTGCAGGGGGGTCGAACACCGGGGAGCTGTTTTTT. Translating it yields CATSAGGSNTGELFF.

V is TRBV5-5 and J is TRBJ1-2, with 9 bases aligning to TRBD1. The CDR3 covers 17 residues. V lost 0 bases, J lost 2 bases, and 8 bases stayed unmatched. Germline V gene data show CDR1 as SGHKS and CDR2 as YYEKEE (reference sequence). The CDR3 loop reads CASSLAGRTGENYGYTF. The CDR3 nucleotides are TGTGCCAGCAGCTTGGCCGGAAGGACAGGGGAAAACTATGGCTACACCTTC.

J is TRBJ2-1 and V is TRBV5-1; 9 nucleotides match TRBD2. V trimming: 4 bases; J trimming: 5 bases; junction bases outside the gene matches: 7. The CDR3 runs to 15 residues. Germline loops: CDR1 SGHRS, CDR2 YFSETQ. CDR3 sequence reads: CASSLAGQRNNEQFF. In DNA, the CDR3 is TGCGCCAGCAGCCTAGCGGGACAGCGGAACAATGAGCAGTTCTTC.

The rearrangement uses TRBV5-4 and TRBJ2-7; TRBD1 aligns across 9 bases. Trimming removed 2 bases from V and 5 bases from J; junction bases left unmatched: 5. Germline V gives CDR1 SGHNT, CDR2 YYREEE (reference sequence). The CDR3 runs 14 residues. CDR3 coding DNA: TGTGCCAGCAGCTTTACAGGGGGCCGCCACGAGCAGTACTTC. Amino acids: CASSFTGGRHEQYF.

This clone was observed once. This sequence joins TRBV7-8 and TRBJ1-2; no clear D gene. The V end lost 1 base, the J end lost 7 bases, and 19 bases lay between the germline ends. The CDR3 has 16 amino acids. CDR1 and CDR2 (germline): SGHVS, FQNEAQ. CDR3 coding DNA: TGTGCCAGCAGCTTAGTTGGTCGCACGGGGTTCCCTGGCTACACCTTC. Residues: CASSLVGRTGFPGYTF.